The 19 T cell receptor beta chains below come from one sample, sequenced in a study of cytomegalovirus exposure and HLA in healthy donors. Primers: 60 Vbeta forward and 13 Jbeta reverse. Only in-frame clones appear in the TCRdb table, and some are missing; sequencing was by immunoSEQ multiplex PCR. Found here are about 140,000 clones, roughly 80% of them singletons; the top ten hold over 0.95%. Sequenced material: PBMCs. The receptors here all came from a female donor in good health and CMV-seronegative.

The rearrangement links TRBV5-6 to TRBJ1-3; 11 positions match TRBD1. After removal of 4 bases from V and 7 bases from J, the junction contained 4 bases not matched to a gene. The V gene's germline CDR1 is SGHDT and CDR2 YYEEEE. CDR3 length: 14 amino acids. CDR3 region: CASSLRTGGNTIYF. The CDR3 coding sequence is TGTGCCAGCAGCCTCCGGACAGGGGGCAACACCATATATTTT.

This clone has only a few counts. The CDR3 bases are TGTGCCAGCAGTGTACAGGCTAGCAATCAGCCCCAGCATTTT. This gives the protein CASSVQASNQPQHF. V is TRBV6-1 and J is TRBJ1-5; a possible D gene is TRBD1 (5 bases). This CDR3 region has 14 residues. V dropped 4 bases and J dropped 0 bases, with 7 bases sitting between them. The germline CDR1 and CDR2 sequences are MNHNS and SASEGT.

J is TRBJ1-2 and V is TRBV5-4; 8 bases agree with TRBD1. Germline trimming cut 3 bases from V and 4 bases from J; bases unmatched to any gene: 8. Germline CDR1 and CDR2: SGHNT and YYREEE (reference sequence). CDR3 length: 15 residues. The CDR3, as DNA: TGTGCCAGCAGCTCGTCAGGGGGCGCAGTCTATGGCTACACCTTC. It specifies CASSSSGGAVYGYTF.

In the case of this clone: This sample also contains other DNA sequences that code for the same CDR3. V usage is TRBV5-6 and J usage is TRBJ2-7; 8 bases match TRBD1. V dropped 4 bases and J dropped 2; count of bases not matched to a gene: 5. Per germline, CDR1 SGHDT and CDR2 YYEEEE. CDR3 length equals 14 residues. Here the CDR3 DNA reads TGTGCCAGCAGCCCCGGGACAGGCCCCTACGAGCAGTACTTC. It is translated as CASSPGTGPYEQYF.

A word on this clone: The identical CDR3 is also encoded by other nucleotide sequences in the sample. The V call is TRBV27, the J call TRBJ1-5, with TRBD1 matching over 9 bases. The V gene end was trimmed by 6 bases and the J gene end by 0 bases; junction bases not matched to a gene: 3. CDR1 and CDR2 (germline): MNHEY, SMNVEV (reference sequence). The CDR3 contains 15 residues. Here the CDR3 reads CASSLGQGSNQPQHF. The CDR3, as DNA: TGTGCCAGCAGCCTGGGACAGGGTAGCAATCAGCCCCAGCATTTT.

CDR3 protein: CASSIGLATKVETQYF. The CDR3 DNA sequence: TGTGCCAGTAGTATTGGACTAGCAACGAAGGTGGAGACCCAGTACTTC. The genes are TRBV19 and TRBJ2-5; 8 nucleotides align to TRBD2. The CDR3 length is 16 residues. CDR1 and CDR2 (germline): LNHDA, SQIVND (reference sequence). The ends lost 3 bases at V and 5 bases at J; junction bases unmatched: 11.

CDR3: CASSSPPGTGVVEAFF. Here the CDR3 DNA reads TGTGCCAGCAGTTCCCCCCCCGGGACAGGGGTTGTTGAAGCTTTCTTT. The genes are TRBV27 and TRBJ1-1; 10 bases map to TRBD1. Germline-derived CDR1 and CDR2 are MNHEY and SMNVEV (reference sequence). The J segment lost 7 bases and the V segment lost 4 bases, leaving 12 bases of the junction unmatched. CDR3 size: 16 residues.

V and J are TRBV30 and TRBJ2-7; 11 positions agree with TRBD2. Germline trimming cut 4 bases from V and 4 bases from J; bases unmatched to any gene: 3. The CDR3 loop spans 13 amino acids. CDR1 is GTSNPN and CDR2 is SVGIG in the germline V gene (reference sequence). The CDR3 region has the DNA TGTGCCTGGAACTTAGCGGGAGGGTACGAGCAGTACTTC. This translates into CAWNLAGGYEQYF.

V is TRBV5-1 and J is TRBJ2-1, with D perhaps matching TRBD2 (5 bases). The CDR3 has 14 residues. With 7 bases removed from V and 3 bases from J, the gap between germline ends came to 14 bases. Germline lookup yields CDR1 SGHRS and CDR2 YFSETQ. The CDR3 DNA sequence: TGCGCCAGCGCCCAAGGACTTCGCTACAATGAGCAGTTCTTC. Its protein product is CASAQGLRYNEQFF.

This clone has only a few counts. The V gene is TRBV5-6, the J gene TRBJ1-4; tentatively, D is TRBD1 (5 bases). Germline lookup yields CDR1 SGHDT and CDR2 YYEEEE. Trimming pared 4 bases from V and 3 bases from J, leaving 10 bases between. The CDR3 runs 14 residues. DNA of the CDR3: TGTGCCAGCAGCCAGGGTCGGGCTAATGAAAAACTGTTTTTT. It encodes CASSQGRANEKLFF.

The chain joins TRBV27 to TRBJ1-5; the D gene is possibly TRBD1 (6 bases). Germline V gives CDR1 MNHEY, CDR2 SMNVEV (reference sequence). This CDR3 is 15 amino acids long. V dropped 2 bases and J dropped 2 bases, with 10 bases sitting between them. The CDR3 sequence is CASSLNRVGNQPQHF. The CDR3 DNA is TGTGCCAGCAGTTTAAACAGGGTCGGCAATCAGCCCCAGCATTTT.

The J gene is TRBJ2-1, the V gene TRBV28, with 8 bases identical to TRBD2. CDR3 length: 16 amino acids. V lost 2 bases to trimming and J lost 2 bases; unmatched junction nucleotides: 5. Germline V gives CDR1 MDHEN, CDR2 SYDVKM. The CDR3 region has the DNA TGTGCCAGCAGTTTAAGGACTAGCAGGGCCTACAATGAGCAGTTCTTC. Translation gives CASSLRTSRAYNEQFF.

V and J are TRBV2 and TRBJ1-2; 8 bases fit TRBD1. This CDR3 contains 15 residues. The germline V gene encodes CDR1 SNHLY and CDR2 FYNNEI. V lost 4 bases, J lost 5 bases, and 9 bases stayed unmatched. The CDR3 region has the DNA TGTGCCAGCAGTGGAAGGCCAGGGGGCACTTATGGCTACACCTTC. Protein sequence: CASSGRPGGTYGYTF.

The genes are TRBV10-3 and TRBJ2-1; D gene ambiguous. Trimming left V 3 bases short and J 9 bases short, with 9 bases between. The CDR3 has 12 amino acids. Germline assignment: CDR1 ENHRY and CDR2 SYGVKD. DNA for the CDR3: TGTGCCATCAGTGACCTGACACGTGAGCAGTTCTTC. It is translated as CAISDLTREQFF.

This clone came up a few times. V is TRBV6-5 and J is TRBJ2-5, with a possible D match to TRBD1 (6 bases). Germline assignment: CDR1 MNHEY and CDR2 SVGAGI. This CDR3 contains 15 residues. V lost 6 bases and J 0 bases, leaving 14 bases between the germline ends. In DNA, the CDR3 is TGTGCCAGCAGCCCTTGGGACACCGACCAAGAGACCCAGTACTTC. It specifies CASSPWDTDQETQYF.

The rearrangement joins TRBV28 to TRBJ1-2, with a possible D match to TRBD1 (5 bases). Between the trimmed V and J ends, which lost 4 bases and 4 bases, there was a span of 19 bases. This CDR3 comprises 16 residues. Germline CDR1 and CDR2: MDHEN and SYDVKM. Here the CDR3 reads CASSSISAQGGYGYTF. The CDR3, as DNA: TGTGCCAGCAGTTCGATTTCCGCCCAGGGTGGCTATGGCTACACCTTC.

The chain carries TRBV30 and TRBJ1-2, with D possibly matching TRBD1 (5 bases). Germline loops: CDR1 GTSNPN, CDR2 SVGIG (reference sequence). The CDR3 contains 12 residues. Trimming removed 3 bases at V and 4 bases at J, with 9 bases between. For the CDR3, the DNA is TGTGCCTGGAGCAGGGCCGGCTATGGCTACACCTTC. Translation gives CAWSRAGYGYTF.

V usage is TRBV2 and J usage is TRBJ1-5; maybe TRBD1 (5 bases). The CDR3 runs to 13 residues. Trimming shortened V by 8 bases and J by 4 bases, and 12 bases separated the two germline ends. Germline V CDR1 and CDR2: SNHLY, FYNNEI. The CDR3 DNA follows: TGTGCCAGCGGGCGACGGGGGAATCAGCCCCAGCATTTT. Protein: CASGRRGNQPQHF.

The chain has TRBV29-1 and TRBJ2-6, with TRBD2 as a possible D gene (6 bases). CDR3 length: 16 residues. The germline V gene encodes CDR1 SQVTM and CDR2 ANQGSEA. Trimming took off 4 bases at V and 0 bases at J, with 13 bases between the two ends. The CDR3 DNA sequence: TGCAGCGTTGCCCCTAGCGTTTTCTCTGGGGCCAACGTCCTGACTTTC. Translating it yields CSVAPSVFSGANVLTF.